These 22 T cell receptor beta chains share one sample of origin, sequenced in a study of long-term antiretroviral therapy in people with HIV. Assay version v3.0 of immunoSEQ was used, and it was run at survey level. Using immunoSEQ multiplex PCR, the repertoire was profiled, and TCRdb retains in-frame clones only, with some absent. The sample lists 25,000 to 35,000 clones, approximately 80% occurring once. The source material was unsorted PBMCs, sampled 3.1 years after starting antiretroviral therapy. These receptors all stem from a woman between 50 and 59 years old with HIV.

This clone was found a few times. The V gene is TRBV14, the J gene TRBJ2-1, with D tentatively TRBD2 (6 bases). With 1 base removed from V and 5 bases from J, the gap between germline ends came to 18 bases. The CDR3 has 17 amino acids. The germline CDR1 and CDR2 sequences are SGHDN and FVKESK. The CDR3 DNA reads TGTGCCAGCAGCCAAGGATTAGGCGGCGGGACCAACAATGAGCAGTTCTTC. This translates into CASSQGLGGGTNNEQFF.

The chain employs TRBV30 and TRBJ1-2; perhaps TRBD1 as D (5 bases). The V end lost 2 bases, the J end lost 4 bases, and 17 bases lay between the germline ends. CDR1 is GTSNPN and CDR2 is SVGIG in the germline V gene (reference sequence). The length of the CDR3 is 15 residues. The CDR3: CAWSPPRGDIYGYTF. The DNA of the CDR3 is TGTGCCTGGAGTCCTCCCCGGGGGGATATCTATGGCTACACCTTC.

This rearrangement joins TRBV18 to TRBJ1-5; D unresolved. In germline, CDR1 is KGHSH, CDR2 LQKENI. V shed 2 bases and J shed 0 bases, with 5 bases lying between them. This CDR3 spans 14 amino acids. In DNA, the CDR3 is TGTGCCAGCTCACCAGACGGTAGCAATCAGCCCCAGCATTTT. It codes for CASSPDGSNQPQHF.

The V gene is TRBV6-6, the J gene TRBJ1-4, with TRBD1 matching over 7 bases. Germline CDR1 is MNHNY and CDR2 is SVGAGI (reference sequence). J lost 5 bases, V lost 6 bases, and 6 bases had no gene match. The CDR3 has 14 amino acids. The CDR3 region is CASRYRGGNEKLFF. CDR3 sequence (DNA): TGTGCCAGCAGGTACAGGGGCGGGAATGAAAAACTGTTTTTT.

This clone came up once. The chain joins TRBV18 to TRBJ1-5, with D possibly matching TRBD1 (6 bases). Germline V gene sequence: CDR1 KGHSH, CDR2 LQKENI. This CDR3 spans 14 amino acids. V was trimmed by 6 bases and J by 4 bases, leaving 13 bases between them. In nucleotides, the CDR3 is TGTGCCAGCTCTTACGGACAGACAAATCAGCCCCAGCATTTT. Translating gives CASSYGQTNQPQHF.

The chain has TRBV27 and TRBJ2-3, with D perhaps matching TRBD1 (6 bases). V lost 3 bases to trimming and J lost 0 bases, with 13 bases between them. Germline loops: CDR1 MNHEY, CDR2 SMNVEV (reference sequence). This CDR3 comprises 16 residues. This chain's CDR3 is CASSFFDRFSTDTQYF. In nucleotides, the CDR3 is TGTGCCAGCAGTTTTTTCGACAGGTTTAGCACAGATACGCAGTATTTT.

The rearrangement joins TRBV9 to TRBJ2-2; 8 nucleotides align to TRBD2. Germline lookup yields CDR1 SGDLS and CDR2 YYNGEE. CDR3 length: 15 amino acids. The J segment lost 5 bases and the V segment lost 0 bases, leaving 3 bases of the junction unmatched. The CDR3 bases are TGTGCCAGCAGCGTAGGACTAGCGTGGACCGGGGAGCTGTTTTTT. Its translation is CASSVGLAWTGELFF.

The rearrangement joins TRBV7-3 to TRBJ2-3; 8 nucleotides align to TRBD2. The V and J ends lost 6 bases and 1 base, in that order; junction bases with no gene match: 6. Germline values: CDR1 SGHTA, CDR2 FQGTGA. The CDR3 is made up of 15 amino acids. The CDR3: CASSAAAGGTDTQYF. CDR3 DNA: TGTGCCAGCAGTGCCGCAGCGGGGGGCACAGATACGCAGTATTTT.

The sample holds one count of this clone. V is TRBV18 and J is TRBJ2-2; 7 bases match TRBD2. Germline CDR1 reads KGHSH; CDR2 reads LQKENI. This CDR3 region has 16 residues. J gave up 5 bases and V 0 bases, and 6 bases lay outside the gene matches. The CDR3 is CASSPPGGRLTGELFF. The CDR3 coding sequence is TGTGCCAGCTCACCACCGGGAGGGAGGTTGACCGGGGAGCTGTTTTTT.

The chain couples TRBV5-1 to TRBJ2-5; D is perhaps TRBD1 or TRBD2 (5 bases each). The V and J ends lost 4 bases and 3 bases respectively, with 13 bases between them. The length of the CDR3 is 14 residues. In germline, CDR1 is SGHRS, CDR2 YFSETQ. CDR3 residues: CASSRGGTKETQYF. DNA of the CDR3: TGCGCCAGCAGCCGTGGGGGAACAAAAGAGACCCAGTACTTC.

This sequence joins TRBV30 and TRBJ1-5, with D tentatively TRBD1 (5 bases). CDR3 size: 14 residues. Trimming cost V 0 bases and J 4 bases, with 10 bases left between them. Germline CDR1 reads GTSNPN; CDR2 reads SVGIG (reference sequence). The CDR3 DNA follows: TGTGCCTGGAGTGTAGTGGGGGGTAATCAGCCCCAGCATTTT. This gives the protein CAWSVVGGNQPQHF.

V gene TRBV4-1 combines with J gene TRBJ2-3; 9 bases align to TRBD2. With 0 bases clipped from V and 8 bases from J, the junction kept 15 bases outside the gene matches. This CDR3 is built from 18 residues. CDR1 is MGHRA, CDR2 YSYEKL, per germline. The CDR3, as DNA: TGCGCCAGCAGCCAAGACCAAGTAGAGGCGGGGGGGTCAGGTACGCAGTATTTT. Translating gives CASSQDQVEAGGSGTQYF.

The chain couples TRBV6-6 to TRBJ2-7; D is perhaps TRBD1 or TRBD2 (5 bases each). Germline values: CDR1 MNHNY, CDR2 SVGAGI (reference sequence). This CDR3 is built from 14 residues. With 6 bases removed from V and 0 bases from J, the gap between germline ends came to 12 bases. The CDR3 loop is CASRDFDSSYEQYF. The CDR3 bases are TGTGCCAGCAGGGACTTTGACAGCTCCTACGAGCAGTACTTC.

The V gene is TRBV27, the J gene TRBJ2-5; weak D call: TRBD1 (5 bases). Germline values: CDR1 MNHEY, CDR2 SMNVEV (reference sequence). The germline V and J ends were trimmed by 9 bases and 3 bases, with 14 bases remaining between them. This CDR3 region has 13 residues. The CDR3 spells CASRTPLEETQYF. CDR3 bases: TGTGCCAGTAGGACACCATTAGAAGAGACCCAGTACTTC.

This clone appeared a few times. The chain joins TRBV2 to TRBJ1-2; D remains unclear. The V gene lost 5 bases and the J gene lost 2 bases, with 6 bases spanning the gap. The germline V gene has CDR1 SNHLY and CDR2 FYNNEI. CDR3 size: 12 residues. This CDR3 is CASSYQNYGYTF. DNA for the CDR3: TGTGCCAGCAGTTACCAGAACTATGGCTACACCTTC. The whole variable domain, remainder taken from reference TRBV2 and TRBJ1-2, is EPEVTQTPSHQVTQMGQEVILRCVPISNHLYFYWYRQILGQKVEFLVSFYNNEISEKSEIFDDQFSVERPDGSNFTLKIRSTKLEDSAMYFCASSYQNYGYTFGSGTRLTVV.

The sample holds a few counts of this clone. V is TRBV7-6 and J is TRBJ2-2, with D possibly matching TRBD1 (6 bases). CDR1 and CDR2 (germline): SGHVS, FNYEAQ. V was cut by 2 bases and J by 7 bases, with 8 bases left in between. The CDR3 extends over 13 amino acids. The CDR3 spells CASSLRGGGELFF. The CDR3 DNA sequence: TGTGCCAGCAGCTTACGAGGGGGCGGGGAGCTGTTTTTT.

This clone was found a few times. V is TRBV4-1 and J is TRBJ2-7, with D possibly matching TRBD2 (6 bases). Germline CDR1 is MGHRA and CDR2 is YSYEKL. The CDR3 covers 14 residues. V was cut by 1 base and J by 2 bases, with 9 bases left in between. This chain's CDR3 is CASSQGWGAYEQYV. CDR3 nucleotides: TGCGCCAGCAGCCAAGGTTGGGGGGCCTACGAGCAGTACGTC.

J is TRBJ1-1 and V is TRBV2; TRBD1 matches at 11 bases. The germline gives CDR1 SNHLY, CDR2 FYNNEI. The J segment lost 5 bases and the V segment lost 6 bases, leaving 5 bases of the junction unmatched. The CDR3 runs 14 residues. The DNA of the CDR3 is TGTGCCAGCAGCGGACAGGGGGCTAATACTGAAGCTTTCTTT. This codes for CASSGQGANTEAFF. The full variable domain, in which reference TRBV2 and TRBJ1-1 provide the parts outside the CDR3, is EPEVTQTPSHQVTQMGQEVILRCVPISNHLYFYWYRQILGQKVEFLVSFYNNEISEKSEIFDDQFSVERPDGSNFTLKIRSTKLEDSAMYFCASSGQGANTEAFFGQGTRLTVV.

This chain links TRBV7-8 with TRBJ1-4; D uncertain. CDR1 SGHVS and CDR2 FQNEAQ come from the germline V gene. This CDR3 is built from 16 residues. The V end was cut by 1 base, the J end by 1 base, with 10 bases between. The CDR3 sequence is CASSLGFLETNEKLFF. The CDR3 DNA reads as TGTGCCAGCAGCTTAGGGTTCTTGGAAACTAATGAAAAACTGTTTTTT.

This clone appeared once. The chain recombines TRBV5-6 with TRBJ2-5; 8 nucleotides line up with TRBD1. The V gene end was trimmed by 2 bases and the J gene end by 3 bases; junction bases not matched to a gene: 6. Germline V gives CDR1 SGHDT, CDR2 YYEEEE. The CDR3 is 15 amino acids. The CDR3 region is CASSFPGQDKETQYF. In nucleotides, the CDR3 is TGTGCCAGCAGCTTCCCGGGACAGGATAAAGAGACCCAGTACTTC.

The chain joins TRBV28 to TRBJ2-1, with D possibly matching TRBD1 (6 bases). V was shortened by 2 bases and J by 6 bases, with 8 bases between the two germline ends. The CDR3 loop spans 13 amino acids. The germline V gene has CDR1 MDHEN and CDR2 SYDVKM. CDR3 in amino acids: CASSLRGSNEQFF. DNA for the CDR3: TGTGCCAGCAGTTTAAGGGGGTCCAATGAGCAGTTCTTC.

The V gene is TRBV6-4, the J gene TRBJ1-1; no firm D call. Trimming shortened V by 4 bases and J by 6 bases, and 15 bases separated the two germline ends. Per the germline V gene, CDR1 is MRHNA and CDR2 is SNTAGT. This CDR3 has 14 residues. The CDR3 sequence: CASSAAAFNAEAFF. CDR3 sequence (DNA): TGTGCCAGCAGTGCCGCGGCTTTTAACGCTGAAGCTTTCTTT.